The rows below give T cell receptor beta chains drawn from one sample of a study of blood T cell repertoires in COVID-19. Repertoires were generated with immunoSEQ multiplex PCR, while TCRdb's copy carries only in-frame clones and drops some. The table records 380,000 or so clones, approximately 87% of them present only once. Input material: PBMCs or T cells enriched from blood (not recorded which). The receptors here all came from a man aged 30 to 45 who had recovered from COVID-19. Each CDR3 is given with its conserved first and last residue. The order of the fields is CDR3 protein, CDR3 DNA, V gene, CDR3 length, J gene, D gene, clone size. The D gene is left open where the match is weak. The listing skips clone size in some rows; elsewhere it reads once, few, many or a size class.

CDR3 protein: CASSLGAQSYEQYF
CDR3 DNA: TGTGCCAGCAGCTTAGGGGCGCAATCCTACGAGCAGTACTTC
V gene: TRBV11-3
CDR3 length: 14
J gene: TRBJ2-7
D gene: -
clone size: -

CDR3 protein: CASSQGQNPSLNEKLFF
CDR3 DNA: TGCGCCAGCAGCCAAGGACAGAATCCTAGTCTTAATGAAAAACTGTTTTTT
V gene: TRBV5-1
CDR3 length: 17
J gene: TRBJ1-4
D gene: -
clone size: -

CDR3 protein: CASSATTGDQETQYF
CDR3 DNA: TGCGCCAGCAGCGCGACTACAGGGGACCAAGAGACCCAGTACTTC
V gene: TRBV5-1
CDR3 length: 15
J gene: TRBJ2-5
D gene: TRBD1
clone size: -

CDR3 protein: CASSDSIGQGESYEQYF
CDR3 DNA: TGTGCCAGCAGTGACTCGATTGGGCAGGGGGAGTCCTACGAGCAGTACTTC
V gene: TRBV6-4
CDR3 length: 17
J gene: TRBJ2-7
D gene: TRBD1
clone size: -

CDR3 protein: CASSAGGPGDTQYF
CDR3 DNA: TGCGCCAGCAGCGCGGGGGGGCCTGGAGATACGCAGTATTTT
V gene: TRBV4-1
CDR3 length: 14
J gene: TRBJ2-3
D gene: TRBD2
clone size: -

CDR3 protein: CASSSPRDSGNTIYF
CDR3 DNA: TGTGCCAGCAGCTCCCCCAGGGATTCTGGAAACACCATATATTTT
V gene: TRBV5-4
CDR3 length: 15
J gene: TRBJ1-3
D gene: -
clone size: -

CDR3 protein: CASILAVNTEAFF
CDR3 DNA: TGTGCCAGCATCCTAGCAGTGAACACTGAAGCTTTCTTT
V gene: TRBV12-3/TRBV12-4
CDR3 length: 13
J gene: TRBJ1-1
D gene: -
clone size: -

CDR3 protein: CASGLVGEQYF
CDR3 DNA: TGTGCCAGCGGACTAGTTGGCGAGCAGTACTTC
V gene: TRBV6-5
CDR3 length: 11
J gene: TRBJ2-7
D gene: TRBD2
clone size: -

CDR3 protein: CASSETLNTEAFF
CDR3 DNA: TGTGCCAGCAGTGAAACTCTGAACACTGAAGCTTTCTTT
V gene: TRBV25-1
CDR3 length: 13
J gene: TRBJ1-1
D gene: -
clone size: few

CDR3 protein: CASSSRGADTEAFF
CDR3 DNA: TGTGCCAGTAGTTCACGGGGGGCCGACACTGAAGCTTTCTTT
V gene: TRBV19
CDR3 length: 14
J gene: TRBJ1-1
D gene: -
clone size: -

CDR3 protein: CASSWTSGGFGEQFF
CDR3 DNA: TGTGCCAGCAGCTGGACTAGCGGGGGCTTTGGTGAGCAGTTCTTC
V gene: TRBV7-9
CDR3 length: 15
J gene: TRBJ2-1
D gene: TRBD2
clone size: -

CDR3 protein: CASSVSRQGASGASYNSPLHF
CDR3 DNA: TGTGCCAGCAGTGTCTCCAGACAGGGGGCGAGTGGGGCCTCCTATAATTCACCCCTCCACTTT
V gene: TRBV2
CDR3 length: 21
J gene: TRBJ1-6
D gene: TRBD1
clone size: -

CDR3 protein: CASRKTGGASTEAFF
CDR3 DNA: TGTGCCAGCAGAAAGACAGGGGGCGCGAGCACTGAAGCTTTCTTT
V gene: TRBV2
CDR3 length: 15
J gene: TRBJ1-1
D gene: TRBD1
clone size: -

CDR3 protein: CASSRGQLYTGELFF
CDR3 DNA: TGTGCCAGCAGCCGCGGACAGCTTTACACCGGGGAGCTGTTTTTT
V gene: TRBV5-6
CDR3 length: 15
J gene: TRBJ2-2
D gene: -
clone size: -

CDR3 protein: CASGLGQGMGQPQHF
CDR3 DNA: TGTGCTAGTGGTTTGGGACAGGGGATGGGTCAGCCCCAGCATTTT
V gene: TRBV12-5
CDR3 length: 15
J gene: TRBJ1-5
D gene: TRBD1
clone size: -

CDR3 protein: CAISESIQNYGYTF
CDR3 DNA: TGTGCCATCAGTGAGTCGATACAAAACTATGGCTACACCTTC
V gene: TRBV10-3
CDR3 length: 14
J gene: TRBJ1-2
D gene: -
clone size: -

CDR3 protein: CASSFTGGGGSAEAFF
CDR3 DNA: TGTGCCAGCAGCTTTACAGGGGGCGGAGGCTCCGCTGAAGCTTTCTTT
V gene: TRBV3-1/TRBV3-2
CDR3 length: 16
J gene: TRBJ1-1
D gene: TRBD1
clone size: -

CDR3 protein: CASSDRDRGNYGYTF
CDR3 DNA: TGTGCCAGCAGTGACCGGGACAGGGGGAACTATGGCTACACCTTC
V gene: TRBV6-4
CDR3 length: 15
J gene: TRBJ1-2
D gene: TRBD1
clone size: once